The clone carrying this TCR beta chain occurred many times. The sample originates from a study of T cells in Graves' hyperthyroidism and ophthalmopathy. Criteria for exclusion of patients were uncontrolled infection, other autoimmune disease, pregnancy or lactation. Amplified regions were TCR beta CDR3 sequences from RNA transcripts. Initially, a first-round RT-PCR of the TCR CDR3 employed the HTBI primer set. TCRdb passed the multiplex PCR reads through MiXCR, listing each CDR3 protein once. The data show 500,000 to 750,000 distinct CDR3 sequences, more than 15% seen once. This CDR3 spans 18 amino acids. V shed 6 bases, J shed 5 bases, and the junction held 15 bases outside the gene matches.

This TCR came from a woman aged 25 to 39 with Graves' hyperthyroidism. The sample consisted of blood. V and J are TRBV12-3 or TRBV12-4 and TRBJ2-1, with 11 bases that match TRBD1. The CDR3 region has the DNA TGTGCCAGCAGCTTGGGACAGGGGGTTACTTGGTTGCACAATGAGCAGTTCTTC. This translates into CASSLGQGVTWLHNEQFF.